This TCR beta chain was profiled in a study of shared clonotypes between healthy human individuals. The method was immunoSEQ multiplex PCR; TCRdb's version includes in-frame clones alone and lacks a portion of them. The sample has over a million clones; approximately 68% are singletons. The V end was cut by 1 base, the J end by 6 bases, with 7 bases between. This CDR3 contains 13 residues. The germline gives CDR1 MGHRA, CDR2 YSYEKL. Sequenced material: memory CD4+ T cells sorted from blood. The subset here: CD45RA-negative fraction. The TCR comes from a man aged 18 to 29 in good health. This chain uses TRBV4-1 with TRBJ1-5; D remains unclear. In DNA, the CDR3 is TGCGCCAGCAGCCAAGTTATCAGTCAGCCCCAGCATTTT. Translating gives CASSQVISQPQHF.